The T cell receptor (beta chain) described here comes from a study of T cell responses to AZD1222 COVID-19 vaccine. The study's findings and limits: Within unmutated variant regions lay the reported targets of nearly half of spike-specific TCRs. Most donors were white British, females outnumbered males, and clonal diversity was possibly underestimated.

A remark on this clone: Its antigen is not known.

The CDR3 has 16 residues. Between the trimmed V and J ends, which lost 6 bases and 3 bases, there was a span of 21 bases. The germline CDR1 and CDR2 sequences are MNHEY and SMNVEV (reference sequence). The method was immunoSEQ multiplex PCR; TCRdb's version includes in-frame clones alone and lacks a portion of them. Among roughly 96,000 clones listed, around 89% were seen once. Specimen: peripheral blood, collected 28 days after the second AZD1222 dose. This sequence was found in an adult who received the AZD1222 COVID-19 vaccine. J is TRBJ2-7 and V is TRBV27; no firm D call. CDR3 DNA: TGTGCCAGCAGCATTAAGGGATATCGGGCGAGCTACGAGCAGTACTTC. Translating it yields CASSIKGYRASYEQYF.